This T cell receptor (beta chain) was recovered during a study of beta chain features in type 1 diabetes. Study as a whole: In age, gender and cell yields, patients were similar to healthy donors.

Since all of the isolated RNA was reverse transcribed, expressed TCRB transcripts were what got sequenced. Using immunoSEQ multiplex PCR, the repertoire was profiled, and TCRdb retains in-frame clones only, with some absent. The table includes some 250,000 clones, around 26% detected once. This CDR3 contains 16 residues. J lost 5 bases, V lost 4 bases, and 8 bases had no gene match. Germline assignment: CDR1 LGHNA and CDR2 YNFKEQ. The gene calls are TRBV4-2 and TRBJ2-5; TRBD2 aligns across 12 bases. The sample taken for sequencing was central memory CD4+ T cells from blood. The TCR comes from a man younger than 45 in good health. CDR3 residues: CASSRRLAGDMETQYF. The CDR3 region has the DNA TGTGCCAGCAGCCGCCGACTAGCGGGAGATATGGAGACCCAGTACTTC.